Sequencing of this T cell receptor (beta chain) was carried out in a study of CD8 T cells in ankylosing spondylitis. Study-wide points: Reportedly, matched ankylosing spondylitis synovial fluid was significantly enriched for disease-linked clones. Characteristic, it appeared, of ankylosing spondylitis blood was a TCR beta motif of several highly homologous variants.

The CDR3 contains 13 residues. Germline CDR1 DFQATT, CDR2 SNEGSKA (reference sequence). A note on this clonotype: The target antigen is unknown. At one end the junction does not follow the germline gene, possibly because of a read error.

Libraries of TCR beta came from quantitative 5'-RACE with molecular barcodes. TCRdb redid the calling of the 5' RACE reads with MiXCR, one entry per CDR3 protein. The table has approximately 550,000 distinct CDR3 sequences, over 9.5% seen once; the top ten hold approximately 6.3%. The chain recombines TRBV20-1 with TRBJ2-3; no definite D call. The sequencing sample was made of blood, either unsorted or a sorted T cell fraction (not recorded which). The origin of this receptor is a male donor with ankylosing spondylitis. CDR3 nucleotide sequence: TGCAGTGTTAGAGGATTTGGTGTAGATACGCAGTATTTT. It translates to CSVRGFGVDTQYF.